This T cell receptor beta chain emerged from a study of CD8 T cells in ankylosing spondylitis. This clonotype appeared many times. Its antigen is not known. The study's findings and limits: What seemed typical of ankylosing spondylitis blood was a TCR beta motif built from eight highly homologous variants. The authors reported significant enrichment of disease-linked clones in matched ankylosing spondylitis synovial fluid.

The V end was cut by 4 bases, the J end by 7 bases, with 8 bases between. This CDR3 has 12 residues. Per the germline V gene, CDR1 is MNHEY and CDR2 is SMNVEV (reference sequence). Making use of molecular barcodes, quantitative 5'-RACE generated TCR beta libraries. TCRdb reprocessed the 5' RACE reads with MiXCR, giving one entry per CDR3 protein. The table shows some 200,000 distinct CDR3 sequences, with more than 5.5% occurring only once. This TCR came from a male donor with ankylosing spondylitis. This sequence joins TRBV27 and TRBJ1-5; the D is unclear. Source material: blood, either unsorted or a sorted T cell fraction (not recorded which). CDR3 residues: CASSWPGQPQHF. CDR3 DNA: TGTGCCAGCAGTTGGCCGGGCCAGCCCCAGCATTTT.